What follows are 26 T cell receptor beta chains derived from one specimen sequenced in a study of blood T cell repertoires in COVID-19. Profiled with immunoSEQ multiplex PCR; TCRdb holds only in-frame clones, not every one. The sample includes about 180,000 clones, approximately 89% seen only once; the top ten take about 4%. The sequenced material came from peripheral blood. The receptors were sampled from a woman aged 25 to 45 with acute or convalescent COVID-19.

The chain joins TRBV30 to TRBJ1-5; 11 bases map to TRBD1. V lost 3 bases to trimming and J lost 7 bases; unmatched junction nucleotides: 11. The CDR3 is made up of 16 amino acids. Germline-derived CDR1 and CDR2 are GTSNPN and SVGIG (reference sequence). The CDR3 sequence is CAWSPGQGGSGQPQHF. CDR3 sequence (DNA): TGTGCCTGGAGCCCGGGACAGGGGGGATCTGGACAGCCCCAGCATTTT.

This clone was recorded once. The rearrangement links TRBV4-2 to TRBJ2-1, with D hard to call. Germline V gene sequence: CDR1 LGHNA, CDR2 YNFKEQ. Trimming left V 3 bases short and J 9 bases short, with 12 bases between. The CDR3 length is 13 residues. CDR3 in DNA: TGTGCCAGCAGCCAGAATCTACAGAGTGAGCAGTTCTTC. The encoded protein is CASSQNLQSEQFF.

Only one count was recorded for this clone. The chain links TRBV30 to TRBJ2-2; maybe TRBD1 (5 bases). Germline CDR1 reads GTSNPN; CDR2 reads SVGIG (reference sequence). Deletions cut 7 bases from V and 0 bases from J, with 12 bases between. The CDR3 totals 14 residues. The CDR3 spells CASTTGANTGELFF. CDR3 nucleotide sequence: TGTGCCTCCACCACAGGCGCGAACACCGGGGAGCTGTTTTTT.

The chain employs TRBV3-1 (or the pseudogene TRBV3-2) and TRBJ2-1, with D possibly matching TRBD2 (5 bases). CDR3 length: 15 residues. Trimming stripped 4 bases from V and 0 bases from J, with 10 bases between. Germline CDR1 is LGHDT and CDR2 is YNNKEL (reference sequence). The CDR3 reads CASSLGLSSYNEQFF. Here the CDR3 DNA reads TGTGCCAGCAGCCTAGGACTGAGCTCCTACAATGAGCAGTTCTTC.

V usage is TRBV7-2 and J usage is TRBJ2-5; tentative D call: TRBD1 (5 bases). The CDR3 runs to 12 residues. From germline, CDR1 is SGHTA and CDR2 FQGNSA. V was shortened by 5 bases and J by 3 bases, with 7 bases between the two germline ends. The CDR3 sequence: CASSAREETQYF. The CDR3 DNA sequence: TGTGCCAGCAGCGCCAGGGAAGAGACCCAGTACTTC.

V gene TRBV5-1 combines with J gene TRBJ1-5; perhaps TRBD1 as D (5 bases). Germline CDR1 and CDR2: SGHRS and YFSETQ. The CDR3 contains 15 residues. Trimming took 8 bases from V and 7 from J, leaving 22 bases between them. CDR3 in amino acids: CARRETETVQQPQHF. The CDR3 bases are TGCGCCAGAAGAGAGACAGAAACGGTCCAGCAGCCCCAGCATTTT. The variable domain in full, completed from reference TRBV5-1 and TRBJ1-5, reads KAGVTQTPRYLIKTRGQQVTLSCSPISGHRSVSWYQQTPGQGLQFLFEYFSETQRNKGNFPGRFSGRQFSNSRSEMNVSTLELGDSALYLCARRETETVQQPQHFGDGTRLSIL.

The chain combines TRBV6-4 with TRBJ2-1, with 9 bases fitting TRBD2. The CDR3 loop spans 17 amino acids. Germline V gene sequence: CDR1 MRHNA, CDR2 SNTAGT. V gave up 9 bases and J gave up 9 bases; unmatched junction bases: 21. CDR3 nucleotide sequence: TGTGCCAGAACACCTCTAACTCTTAGCGGGAGTAACGGTGAGCAGTTCTTC. This translates into CARTPLTLSGSNGEQFF.

The chain uses TRBV30 and TRBJ2-1, with D perhaps TRBD2 (6 bases). With 5 bases removed from V and 5 bases from J, the gap between germline ends came to 16 bases. The CDR3 contains 14 residues. Germline V gene lookup returns CDR1 GTSNPN and CDR2 SVGIG (reference sequence). The CDR3 loop reads CAWGGLTMDNEQFF. For the CDR3, the DNA is TGTGCCTGGGGAGGACTAACAATGGACAATGAGCAGTTCTTC.

V usage is TRBV19 and J usage is TRBJ1-2, with 7 nucleotides matching TRBD1. CDR1 and CDR2 from the germline V gene are LNHDA and SQIVND (reference sequence). V gave up 7 bases and J gave up 10 bases; unmatched junction bases: 3. This CDR3 contains 10 residues. The CDR3 region is CASKGAVYTF. As DNA, the CDR3 is TGTGCCAGTAAGGGGGCCGTCTACACCTTC.

The genes are TRBV27 and TRBJ1-5, with D hard to call. Germline values: CDR1 MNHEY, CDR2 SMNVEV (reference sequence). Trimming cost V 1 base and J 8 bases, with 3 bases left between them. The CDR3 has 11 residues. The CDR3 nucleotides are TGTGCCAGCAGTTTATTAAAGCCCCAGCATTTT. It translates to CASSLLKPQHF.

The CDR3, as DNA: TGTGCCAGCAGCGAGGGGTCAAGCTCCTATAATTCACCCCTCCACTTT. It codes for CASSEGSSSYNSPLHF. The chain employs TRBV9 and TRBJ1-6, with D maybe TRBD1 (5 bases). There are 16 residues in the CDR3. The germline gives CDR1 SGDLS, CDR2 YYNGEE. With 3 bases removed from V and 0 bases from J, the gap between germline ends came to 10 bases.

As concerns this clone: Different DNA sequences within this sample yield the same CDR3. This sequence joins TRBV7-8 and TRBJ2-2; no reliable D call. V gave up 6 bases and J gave up 1 base, with 3 bases separating them. Germline values: CDR1 SGHVS, CDR2 FQNEAQ. The CDR3 runs to 12 residues. CDR3 in DNA: TGTGCCAGCAGTCGGAACACCGGGGAGCTGTTTTTT. Translating gives CASSRNTGELFF. The full variable domain, in which reference TRBV7-8 and TRBJ2-2 provide the parts outside the CDR3, is GAGVSQSPRYKVAKRGQDVALRCDPISGHVSLFWYQQALGQGPEFLTYFQNEAQLDKSGLPSDRFFAERPEGSVSTLKIQRTQQEDSAVYLCASSRNTGELFFGEGSRLTVL.

The chain carries TRBV29-1 and TRBJ2-1, with D possibly TRBD1 on 6 matching bases. With 7 bases removed from V and 6 bases from J, the gap between germline ends came to 19 bases. In germline, CDR1 is SQVTM, CDR2 ANQGSEA. The CDR3 runs 14 residues. In nucleotides, the CDR3 is TGCAGCGGAGAGGGGGTGGGTAGGGGCAATGAGCAGTTCTTC. Its translation is CSGEGVGRGNEQFF.

The J gene is TRBJ2-5, the V gene TRBV2; D is unresolved. The CDR3 length is 12 residues. From germline, CDR1 is SNHLY and CDR2 FYNNEI. V was pared by 7 bases and J by 0 bases, with 6 bases between. The CDR3 region is CASIYHQETQYF. Written as DNA, the CDR3 is TGTGCCAGCATCTATCACCAAGAGACCCAGTACTTC.

V usage is TRBV27 and J usage is TRBJ2-5; D gene ambiguous. Trimming shortened V by 6 bases and J by 7 bases, and 15 bases separated the two germline ends. There are 13 residues in the CDR3. The germline V gene has CDR1 MNHEY and CDR2 SMNVEV (reference sequence). CDR3 amino acids: CASRTAAARTQYF. The CDR3 DNA is TGTGCCAGCAGAACAGCCGCTGCACGGACCCAGTACTTC.

This rearrangement joins TRBV28 to TRBJ1-6, with D unclear. V was pared by 6 bases and J by 9 bases, with 12 bases between. The germline V gene encodes CDR1 MDHEN and CDR2 SYDVKM. This CDR3 has 13 residues. The CDR3 region has the DNA TGTGCCAGCAGCCAATCCCCCATTTCACCCCTCCACTTT. Residues: CASSQSPISPLHF. The whole variable domain, filled in from reference TRBV28 and TRBJ1-6, reads DVKVTQSSRYLVKRTGEKVFLECVQDMDHENMFWYRQDPGLGLRLIYFSYDVKMKEKGDIPEGYSVSREKKERFSLILESASTNQTSMYLCASSQSPISPLHFGNGTRLTVT.

The rearrangement uses TRBV7-2 and TRBJ2-3; tentative D call: TRBD2 (5 bases). The CDR3 has 14 residues. Germline CDR1 is SGHTA and CDR2 is FQGNSA. Trimming stripped 4 bases from V and 2 bases from J, with 10 bases between. The CDR3 is CASSSDSFTDTQYF. In DNA, the CDR3 is TGTGCCAGCAGCTCGGACTCATTCACAGATACGCAGTATTTT.

The genes are TRBV29-1 and TRBJ2-1; 7 bases line up with TRBD1. The CDR3 runs 14 residues. Trimming at V came to 0 bases and at J to 8 bases, leaving 7 bases not matched to a gene. Germline V gene sequence: CDR1 SQVTM, CDR2 ANQGSEA. This chain's CDR3 is CSVEEGQSMDEQFF. The CDR3 DNA sequence: TGCAGCGTTGAAGAGGGACAGTCTATGGATGAGCAGTTCTTC.

Note on this clone: One end of the junction does not line up with germline, which may come from a read error. V usage is TRBV6-5 and J usage is TRBJ2-7, with a possible D match to TRBD1 (7 bases). Germline V gives CDR1 MNHEY, CDR2 SVGAGI. The CDR3 contains 13 residues. Written as DNA, the CDR3 is TGTGCCAGCAGTTACTCGCAGGGGGGATCCTCGGACTTC. It is translated as CASSYSQGGSSDF.

The chain employs TRBV6-5 and TRBJ2-7, with TRBD2 matching over 7 bases. This CDR3 has 14 amino acids. With V trimmed by 7 bases and J by 6 bases, 12 bases remained unmatched. Germline V gene sequence: CDR1 MNHEY, CDR2 SVGAGI. In nucleotides, the CDR3 is TGTGCCAGCATGGTCGGGGACGGGAGGTCCGAGCAGTACTTC. Protein: CASMVGDGRSEQYF.

V and J are TRBV29-1 and TRBJ2-5; D is ambiguous. Trimming took 4 bases from V and 4 from J, leaving 19 bases between them. Germline V gene sequence: CDR1 SQVTM, CDR2 ANQGSEA. The CDR3 extends over 15 amino acids. The CDR3 region is CSVVPRSEMRETQYF. The CDR3, as DNA: TGCAGCGTTGTGCCCCGGTCGGAGATGAGAGAGACCCAGTACTTC.

This clone appeared once. The genes are TRBV10-1 and TRBJ2-1; tentative D call: TRBD1 (6 bases). V was shortened by 8 bases and J by 7 bases, with 21 bases between the two germline ends. Germline values: CDR1 WNHNN, CDR2 SYGVQD (reference sequence). The CDR3 consists of 15 residues. The CDR3 DNA sequence: TGCGCCAGCCCCCGGTTTCAGGGGAAGGAAAATGAGCAGTTCTTC. It yields the protein CASPRFQGKENEQFF.

The chain recombines TRBV12-3 or TRBV12-4 with TRBJ1-5, with unresolved D. Trimming shortened V by 0 bases and J by 10 bases, and 7 bases separated the two germline ends. The CDR3 consists of 12 residues. The CDR3 DNA is TGTGCCAGCAGTTTAGCCAAGCTTCCCCAGCATTTT. This translates into CASSLAKLPQHF.

The rearrangement joins TRBV18 to TRBJ2-2, with 7 nucleotides matching TRBD2. The germline V gene has CDR1 KGHSH and CDR2 LQKENI. There are 16 residues in the CDR3. Trimming at V came to 3 bases and at J to 6 bases, leaving 10 bases not matched to a gene. The CDR3 sequence: CASSPERTSFPGELFF. The CDR3 DNA reads as TGTGCCAGCTCACCGGAAAGGACTAGTTTTCCCGGGGAGCTGTTTTTT. Together with reference TRBV18 and TRBJ2-2, the CDR3 gives the full variable domain: NAGVMQNPRHLVRRRGQEARLRCSPMKGHSHVYWYRQLPEEGLKFMVYLQKENIIDESGMPKERFSAEFPKEGPSILRIQQVVRGDSAAYFCASSPERTSFPGELFFGEGSRLTVL.

J is TRBJ2-2 and V is TRBV28, with TRBD1 identical over 12 bases. V shed 8 bases, J shed 5 bases, and the junction held 3 bases outside the gene matches. The CDR3 extends over 14 amino acids. Germline CDR1 and CDR2: MDHEN and SYDVKM. DNA of the CDR3: TGTGCCAGCCGGGACAGGGGGCTTACCGGGGAGCTGTTTTTT. It yields the protein CASRDRGLTGELFF.

The rearrangement links TRBV28 to TRBJ1-2; D not certain. The germline V gene has CDR1 MDHEN and CDR2 SYDVKM. This CDR3 comprises 12 residues. Trimming removed 6 bases at V and 1 base at J, with 6 bases between. The CDR3 is CASRSVNYGYTF. The CDR3 nucleotides are TGTGCCAGCAGATCCGTTAACTATGGCTACACCTTC.